This T cell receptor beta chain was sequenced during a study of T cells in localized non-small cell lung cancer. The protocol was immunoSEQ multiplex PCR, while the TCRdb copy is restricted to in-frame clones and leaves out a portion. This sample has 1,500 to 2,000 clones; roughly 23% occur once, and the top ten carry around 4.8%. The CDR3 runs 14 residues. The germline V gene has CDR1 MNHGY and CDR2 SAAAGT. V was shortened by 7 bases and J by 0 bases, with 12 bases between the two germline ends. Study conclusions and caveats: Greater T cell density in blood accompanied longer overall survival. Because sequencing included only one region (of the tumor), heterogeneity remains possible. Compared with tumor, uninvolved adjacent lung displayed greater T cell clonality, ranking highest overall. Across samples, adjacent lung featured a median roughly 60 of the top 100 tumor clones.

Notes on this clone: The antigen remains unidentified.

This TCR derives from a male donor at least 60 years old with stage II lung adenocarcinoma. The starting material was lung tumor tissue, obtained before any cancer treatment. The J gene is TRBJ1-2, the V gene TRBV6-8, with no clear D. CDR3 sequence reads: CASNRGLANYGYTF. The DNA for the CDR3 is TGTGCCAGCAATAGAGGTTTAGCTAACTATGGCTACACCTTC.